This is a list of T cell receptor beta chains from one sample in a study of shared clonotypes between healthy human individuals. Sequenced by immunoSEQ multiplex PCR; TCRdb stores in-frame clones only, minus some. The sample carries 2 million to 2.5 million clones, nearly 97% recorded once. Specimen: naive CD4+ T cells sorted from blood. These receptors came from a man younger than 35 in good health. CDR3s include the opening cysteine and the closing phenylalanine or tryptophan. The D gene is left open where the match is weak. Size is omitted from some rows. Given values are once, few, many or a class for expanded clones.

.	.	TRBV27	TRBJ2-1	CASSSINEQFF	TGTGCCAGCAGTTCCATCAATGAGCAGTTCTTC
.	.	TRBV5-1	TRBJ1-1	CASSLDGQLNTEAFF	TGCGCCAGCAGCTTGGATGGGCAGTTGAACACTGAAGCTTTCTTT
once	TRBD1	TRBV6-5	TRBJ2-1	CASGQGRDNEQFF	TGTGCCAGCGGACAGGGCAGGGACAATGAGCAGTTCTTC
.	TRBD1	TRBV30	TRBJ1-6	CAWSEDRGSPLHF	TGTGCCTGGAGTGAGGACAGGGGTTCACCCCTCCACTTT
.	.	TRBV28	TRBJ1-2	CASSPTANYGYTF	TGTGCCAGCAGTCCGACCGCAAACTATGGCTACACCTTC
.	.	TRBV5-1	TRBJ2-7	CASSWDWREQYF	TGCGCCAGCAGCTGGGATTGGAGAGAGCAGTACTTC
.	.	TRBV21-1	TRBJ2-7	CASSKISGPSSYEQYF	TGTGCCAGCAGCAAGATTTCGGGGCCAAGCTCCTACGAGCAGTACTTC
.	.	TRBV6-5	TRBJ1-3	CASSGASGNTIYF	TGTGCCAGCTCAGGGGCCTCTGGAAACACCATATATTTT
.	.	TRBV29-1	TRBJ2-7	CSGGQFYEQYF	TGCAGCGGTGGACAGTTCTACGAGCAGTACTTC
.	.	TRBV2	TRBJ1-3	CASSEGYSGNTIYF	TGTGCCAGCAGCGAAGGGTACTCTGGAAACACCATATATTTT
once	.	TRBV30	TRBJ1-2	CAWKPTGGYTF	TGTGCCTGGAAACCGACGGGGGGCTACACCTTC
.	.	TRBV11-2	TRBJ2-7	CASSLQATSYEQYF	TGTGCCAGCAGCTTGCAGGCGACTTCCTACGAGCAGTACTTC
.	TRBD1	TRBV6-6	TRBJ2-2	CASSSGQGGSGELFF	TGTGCCAGCAGTTCGGGACAGGGAGGTAGCGGGGAGCTGTTTTTT
.	TRBD2	TRBV5-1	TRBJ2-1	CASSRTSPGEQFF	TGCGCCAGCAGTCGGACTAGCCCAGGGGAGCAGTTCTTC
.	.	TRBV7-3	TRBJ1-5	CASSLGERSNQPQHF	TGTGCCAGCAGCTTAGGGGAACGGAGCAATCAGCCCCAGCATTTT
.	.	TRBV19	TRBJ2-1	CASSLSLNEQFF	TGTGCCAGTAGCCTCTCCCTCAATGAGCAGTTCTTC
once	.	TRBV6-5	TRBJ1-2	CASSYPAYGYTF	TGTGCCAGCAGTTACCCCGCCTATGGCTACACCTTC
.	TRBD1	TRBV18	TRBJ1-6	CASSPLPGQGGNSPLHF	TGTGCCAGCTCACCACTCCCAGGACAGGGGGGCAATTCACCCCTCCACTTT
.	TRBD1	TRBV6-5	TRBJ1-1	CASLRDSRHNTEAFF	TGTGCCAGCCTACGGGACAGCAGACACAACACTGAAGCTTTCTTT
.	.	TRBV11-2	TRBJ2-7	CASSRTGGENSYEQYF	TGTGCCAGCAGCCGGACGGGCGGGGAAAACTCCTACGAGCAGTACTTC
.	.	TRBV10-1	TRBJ2-1	CASSQENNEQFF	TGCGCCAGCAGCCAAGAAAACAATGAGCAGTTCTTC
.	TRBD1	TRBV6-5	TRBJ1-6	CASSPGQVYNSPLHF	TGTGCCAGCAGTCCGGGACAGGTCTATAATTCACCCCTCCACTTT
.	.	TRBV9	TRBJ1-1	CASSVATTNSYTEAFF	TGTGCCAGCAGCGTAGCTACGACAAATTCCTACACTGAAGCTTTCTTT
.	TRBD1	TRBV28	TRBJ2-4	CASSWTGGKGDIQYF	TGTGCCAGCAGTTGGACAGGGGGCAAAGGGGACATTCAGTACTTC
.	TRBD1	TRBV19	TRBJ1-5	CASVDREGQPQHF	TGTGCCAGTGTTGACAGGGAGGGTCAGCCCCAGCATTTT
once	TRBD1	TRBV28	TRBJ2-7	CASSTSRQGIYEQYF	TGTGCCAGCAGTACTTCTCGACAGGGCATATACGAGCAGTACTTC
.	TRBD1	TRBV10-3	TRBJ1-1	CATLDRANTEAFF	TGTGCCACCCTTGACAGGGCGAACACTGAAGCTTTCTTT
.	TRBD1	TRBV7-9	TRBJ2-3	CANQGDRVTDTQYF	TGTGCCAACCAAGGGGACAGGGTTACAGATACGCAGTATTTT
.	TRBD1	TRBV6-6	TRBJ2-3	CASTYTGGGDTQYF	TGTGCCAGCACCTACACAGGGGGCGGCGATACGCAGTATTTT
once	.	TRBV10-1	TRBJ2-5	CASSTGKETQYF	TGCGCCAGCAGTACAGGGAAGGAGACCCAGTACTTC
.	TRBD1	TRBV29-1	TRBJ1-2	CSVGQGATGYTF	TGCAGCGTTGGACAGGGGGCGACTGGCTACACCTTC
.	.	TRBV19	TRBJ2-1	CASSIDLETRFYNEQFF	TGTGCCAGTAGTATAGATCTAGAGACTAGGTTCTACAATGAGCAGTTCTTC
.	.	TRBV19	TRBJ1-5	CASSWLGNQPQHF	TGTGCCAGTAGTTGGTTGGGAAATCAGCCCCAGCATTTT
.	TRBD2	TRBV5-1	TRBJ2-3	CASSAMTSGGDTQYF	TGCGCCAGCAGCGCCATGACTAGCGGGGGAGATACGCAGTATTTT
.	.	TRBV10-2	TRBJ2-1	CASKEETYNEQFF	TGCGCCAGCAAAGAGGAAACCTACAATGAGCAGTTCTTC
.	.	TRBV10-1	TRBJ1-2	CASSPSGDNRGYTF	TGCGCCAGCAGTCCCTCGGGAGATAATAGAGGCTACACCTTC
once	TRBD1	TRBV5-3	TRBJ2-1	CARSKPMTGVCYNEQFF	TGTGCCAGAAGCAAGCCCATGACAGGGGTTTGCTACAATGAGCAGTTCTTC
.	.	TRBV5-1	TRBJ2-3	CASSLRGWGGYTDTQYF	TGCGCCAGCAGCTTGAGAGGGTGGGGCGGGTACACAGATACGCAGTATTTT
.	TRBD2	TRBV18	TRBJ2-1	CASSPPVGGNYEQFF	TGTGCCAGCTCACCACCGGTGGGAGGGAACTATGAGCAGTTCTTC
once	.	TRBV9	TRBJ2-7	CASSVDFGSYEQYF	TGTGCCAGCAGCGTAGACTTCGGCTCCTACGAGCAGTACTTC
.	.	TRBV6-1	TRBJ2-3	CATKYRGHTDTQYF	TGTGCCACCAAGTATCGGGGCCACACAGATACGCAGTATTTT
.	.	TRBV2	TRBJ1-2	CASSEGVTQAYGYTF	TGTGCCAGCAGTGAGGGGGTAACCCAGGCGTATGGCTACACCTTC
.	TRBD2	TRBV5-1	TRBJ2-5	CASSLEASGGETQYF	TGCGCCAGCAGCTTGGAGGCTAGCGGGGGGGAGACCCAGTACTTC
few	.	TRBV11-3	TRBJ1-6	CASSLEGNSPLHF	TGTGCCAGCAGCTTAGAGGGTAATTCACCCCTCCACTTT
.	.	TRBV7-2	TRBJ1-2	CASSLEMANYGYTF	TGTGCCAGCAGCTTAGAAATGGCTAACTATGGCTACACCTTC
.	.	TRBV7-2	TRBJ2-3	CASSFGGGNTQYF	TGTGCCAGCAGCTTCGGGGGCGGAAATACGCAGTATTTT
once	TRBD2	TRBV30	TRBJ2-1	CAWSGGGSSYNEQFF	TGTGCCTGGAGTGGGGGCGGGAGCTCCTACAATGAGCAGTTCTTC
.	.	TRBV30	TRBJ2-3	CACRRWTSTDTQYF	TGTGCCTGTCGGCGTTGGACTAGCACAGATACGCAGTATTTT
.	.	TRBV10-3	TRBJ2-3	CAISESRRGPSTDTQYF	TGTGCCATCAGTGAGTCTCGACGGGGTCCTAGCACAGATACGCAGTATTTT
.	TRBD1	TRBV9	TRBJ1-5	CASSAGDRGAQPQHF	TGTGCCAGCAGCGCCGGGGACAGGGGGGCTCAGCCCCAGCATTTT
.	.	TRBV6-1	TRBJ2-7	CASSERGSPRQIYEQYF	TGTGCCAGCAGTGAACGGGGGAGTCCGAGACAGATCTACGAGCAGTACTTC
.	TRBD1	TRBV18	TRBJ1-2	CASSPATGNYGYTF	TGTGCCAGCTCACCAGCGACAGGGAACTATGGCTACACCTTC
.	.	TRBV19	TRBJ2-7	CASSASREYEQYF	TGTGCCAGTAGTGCAAGCAGGGAATACGAGCAGTACTTC